The sequence of this T cell receptor beta chain was determined in a study of cytomegalovirus exposure and HLA in healthy donors. Study results and caveats: Rarity marked most TCR sequences, yet some public TCRs occurred in many donors.

It was with 60 Vbeta and 13 Jbeta primers that the PCR ran. Methods used by the authors: Later analysis identified some 80 million unique TCR beta chains, around 10 million shared. The protocol was immunoSEQ multiplex PCR, while the TCRdb copy is restricted to in-frame clones and leaves out a portion. That table gives V, J and clone size, and the DNA gave D and trimming. The data show approximately 100,000 clones, just under 75% seen once. To note about this clone: Antigen: not known.

CDR3 length: 17 amino acids. This chain uses TRBV21-1 with TRBJ1-1. TRBV21-1 corresponds to a pseudogene. This TCR was sampled from a man in his fifties or sixties in good health and CMV-seropositive. The sample was PBMCs. The CDR3 loop reads CASSKVLCYSMNTEAFF. The CDR3 coding sequence is TGTGCCAGCAGCAAAGTCCTGTGTTACTCTATGAACACTGAAGCTTTCTTT.